This T cell receptor beta chain was recovered during a study of blood T cell repertoires in COVID-19. Whole-study context: Sites across the United States, Italy and Spain contributed samples from acute and convalescent COVID-19.

Original methodology: It was from reference gene primer amplification that nucleated cell counts were estimated. The protocol was immunoSEQ multiplex PCR, while the TCRdb copy is restricted to in-frame clones and leaves out a portion. V and J calls plus clone size are reproduced from that table; the DNA served to infer D and trimming. This table holds around 46,000 clones, roughly 86% found once. CDR1 and CDR2 (germline): SGHVS, FQNEAQ. The trim removed 0 bases at V and 4 bases at J, leaving 1 base unmatched. The CDR3 totals 14 residues. In assigning cohorts, the study relied on participant-reported clinical history.

The sample was PBMCs or T cells enriched from blood (not recorded which). The V and J genes are TRBV7-8 and TRBJ1-2; TRBD1 agrees at 8 bases. This clonotype was sampled from a woman aged 45-65 years who had recovered from COVID-19. The CDR3 reads CASSLAGQGYGYTF. CDR3 nucleotide sequence: TGTGCCAGCAGCTTAGCCGGACAGGGCTATGGCTACACCTTC.